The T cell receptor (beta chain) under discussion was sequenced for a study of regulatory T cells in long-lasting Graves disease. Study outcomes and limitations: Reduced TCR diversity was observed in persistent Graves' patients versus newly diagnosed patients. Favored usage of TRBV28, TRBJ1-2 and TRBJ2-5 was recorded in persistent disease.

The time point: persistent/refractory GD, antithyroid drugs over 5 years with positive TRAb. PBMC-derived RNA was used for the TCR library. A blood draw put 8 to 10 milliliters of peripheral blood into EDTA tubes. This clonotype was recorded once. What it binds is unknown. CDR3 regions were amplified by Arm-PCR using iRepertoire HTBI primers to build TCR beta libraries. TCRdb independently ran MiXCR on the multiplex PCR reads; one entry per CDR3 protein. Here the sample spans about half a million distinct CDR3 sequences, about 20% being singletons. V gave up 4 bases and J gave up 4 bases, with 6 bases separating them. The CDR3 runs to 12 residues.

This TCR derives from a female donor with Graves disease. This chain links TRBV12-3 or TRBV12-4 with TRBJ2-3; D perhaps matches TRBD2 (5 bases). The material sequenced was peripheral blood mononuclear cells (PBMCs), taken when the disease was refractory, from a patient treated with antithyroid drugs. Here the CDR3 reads CASSWTADTQYF. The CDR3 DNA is TGTGCCAGCAGTTGGACTGCAGATACGCAGTATTTT.